This T cell receptor (beta chain) comes out of a study of CD8 T cells in Susac syndrome. A word on this clonotype: The target antigen is unknown.

The CDR3 spans 16 residues. CDR1 MNHEY and CDR2 SMNVEV come from the germline V gene (reference sequence). Trimming stripped 4 bases from V and 1 base from J, with 15 bases between. General study points: In TEMRA cells and active patients, CD8+ clonal expansion in Susac reached its peak.

The authors reverse transcribed roughly 0.5 to 1 ug RNA with random hexamers. TCR beta CDR3 was amplified by immunoSEQ multiplex PCR. This amplification extended across 54 Vbeta and 13 Jbeta segments. TCRdb re-derived calls from the immunoSEQ multiplex PCR reads in MiXCR, one entry per CDR3 protein. The sample records approximately 57,000 distinct CDR3 sequences, 85% to 95% being singletons. The sequence was collected from a human donor with Susac syndrome. The chain recombines TRBV27 with TRBJ2-3; the D gene is possibly TRBD1 (5 bases). The specimen was CD8+ T cells from PBMCs. This CDR3 is CASSSTRVPRTDTQYF. The CDR3 DNA follows: TGTGCCAGCAGTTCAACCAGGGTTCCCCGCACAGATACGCAGTATTTT.